Listed here are 27 T cell receptor beta chains from one sample, sequenced in a study of blood T cells in healthy people across ages. Combining a sample-barcoded 5' primer with a J-beta primer mix, a second PCR ran for about 7 to 11 cycles. TCRdb called the 5' RACE reads again in MiXCR, with one record for every CDR3 protein. The repertoire consists of roughly 800,000 distinct CDR3 sequences, with nearly 60% occurring once and the leading ten covering approximately 23%. Sequencing was performed on blood. Receptors were obtained from a man aged 25-45 years in good health.

This chain connects TRBV6-1 to TRBJ2-1; D perhaps matches TRBD1 (6 bases). This CDR3 comprises 17 residues. The V gene lost 3 bases and the J gene lost 3 bases, with 18 bases spanning the gap. Germline lookup yields CDR1 MNHNS and CDR2 SASEGT. The CDR3 region is CASSDKVRDTNYNEQFF. CDR3 coding DNA: TGTGCCAGCAGTGACAAAGTCCGGGACACTAACTACAATGAGCAGTTCTTC.

The V and J genes are TRBV4-2 and TRBJ2-1; no firm D call. The germline V gene has CDR1 LGHNA and CDR2 YNFKEQ. This CDR3 has 12 residues. V was pared by 0 bases and J by 13 bases, with 10 bases between. CDR3 DNA: TGTGCCAGCAGCCAAGATCTCTTAGCACAGTTCTTC. Protein: CASSQDLLAQFF.

The chain is built from TRBV5-6 and TRBJ2-7; D call uncertain. V shed 4 bases and J shed 5 bases, with 16 bases lying between them. This CDR3 spans 14 amino acids. Germline values: CDR1 SGHDT, CDR2 YYEEEE. The CDR3 loop is CASSPTLGGDEQYF. The CDR3 DNA is TGTGCCAGCAGCCCAACCTTGGGTGGTGACGAGCAGTACTTC.

This clonotype appeared once. The V call is TRBV20-1, the J call TRBJ2-1, with D unclear. There are 13 residues in the CDR3. Trimming took 1 base from V and 6 from J, leaving 10 bases between them. The germline gives CDR1 DFQATT, CDR2 SNEGSKA (reference sequence). CDR3 in amino acids: CSARVGAPNEQFF. CDR3 coding DNA: TGCAGTGCTAGAGTGGGCGCGCCCAATGAGCAGTTCTTC.

The V and J genes are TRBV20-1 and TRBJ2-7, with D hard to call. V gave up 7 bases and J gave up 2 bases, with 18 bases separating them. Germline V gene sequence: CDR1 DFQATT, CDR2 SNEGSKA (reference sequence). The CDR3 loop spans 14 amino acids. The CDR3, as DNA: TGCAGTGTCCCCTTGAGCCCAGCTACCTACGAGCAGTACTTC. Translating gives CSVPLSPATYEQYF.

This clonotype has a handful of counts. This rearrangement joins TRBV25-1 to TRBJ1-2; D not certain. Germline-derived CDR1 and CDR2 are MGHDK and SYGVNS. The germline V and J ends were trimmed by 4 bases and 5 bases, with 8 bases remaining between them. This CDR3 comprises 12 residues. The DNA of the CDR3 is TGTGCCAGCAGTGTGGCCGCATATGGCTACACCTTC. This encodes CASSVAAYGYTF.

The V call is TRBV29-1, the J call TRBJ2-7, with D uncertain. Germline V gene sequence: CDR1 SQVTM, CDR2 ANQGSEA. V lost 4 bases, J lost 0 bases, and 7 bases lay in between. There are 12 residues in the CDR3. The CDR3 region has the DNA TGCAGCGTTGTTCTTCTCTCCTACGAGCAGTACTTC. This translates into CSVVLLSYEQYF.

The chain combines TRBV9 with TRBJ2-1; the match to TRBD2 covers 10 bases. The germline gives CDR1 SGDLS, CDR2 YYNGEE. This CDR3 contains 18 residues. After removal of 3 bases from V and 0 bases from J, the junction contained 9 bases not matched to a gene. CDR3 sequence reads: CASSGWGLASSSYNEQFF. The CDR3 nucleotides read TGTGCCAGCAGCGGGTGGGGACTAGCGTCGAGCTCCTACAATGAGCAGTTCTTC.

This clonotype was observed a few times. The chain combines TRBV18 with TRBJ2-4, with D unresolved. The DNA end is a closer match to TRBJ2-7, so the J assignment may be wrong. The CDR3 is 14 residues long. From germline, CDR1 is KGHSH and CDR2 LQKENI. The DNA for the CDR3 is TGTGCCAGCTCACAGGGTATGGGGTCCTACGAGCAGTACTTC. Protein sequence: CASSQGMGSYEQYF.

CDR3 nucleotides: TGTGCCAGCAGCTTCGTTTTCGCGGGAGGGTCAGAGACCCAGTACTTC. Translated: CASSFVFAGGSETQYF. V usage is TRBV7-2 and J usage is TRBJ2-4, with TRBD2 identical over 9 bases. The end of the DNA fits TRBJ2-5 better, so the J call may be wrong. The CDR3 loop spans 16 amino acids. CDR1 SGHTA and CDR2 FQGNSA come from the germline V gene.

This clonotype has only one observation. The CDR3 sequence is CASSSRGQGVGEKLFF. In DNA form, the CDR3 reads TGTGCCAGCAGCTCAAGGGGACAGGGGGTCGGTGAAAAACTGTTTTTT. The chain joins TRBV7-9 to TRBJ1-4; TRBD1 matches 11 bases. This CDR3 is 16 amino acids long. Germline V gives CDR1 SEHNR, CDR2 FQNEAQ (reference sequence). The V gene end was trimmed by 4 bases and the J gene end by 7 bases; junction bases not matched to a gene: 8. Filled out from reference TRBV7-9 and TRBJ1-4, the complete variable domain reads DTGVSQNPRHKITKRGQNVTFRCDPISEHNRLYWYRQTLGQGPEFLTYFQNEAQLEKSRLLSDRFSAERPKGSFSTLEIQRTEQGDSAMYLCASSSRGQGVGEKLFFGSGTQLSVL.

This clonotype was seen more than once but under ten times. The V call is TRBV15, the J call TRBJ2-4, with TRBD2 matching over 8 bases. This CDR3 is built from 14 residues. CDR1 and CDR2 (germline): LNHNV, YYDKDF (reference sequence). Trimming at V came to 0 bases and at J to 13 bases, leaving 8 bases not matched to a gene. DNA of the CDR3: TGTGCCACCAGCAGAGATCCGGGACTAGGGGAGCAGTACTTC. Translated, it gives CATSRDPGLGEQYF.

The chain links TRBV7-6 to TRBJ2-5; either TRBD1 or TRBD2 may supply D (5 bases each). The J call may be incorrect, as the DNA end agrees better with TRBJ2-1. The CDR3 runs 13 residues. Germline V lookup: CDR1 SGHVS, CDR2 FNYEAQ. The CDR3 sequence: CASLPKIGETQFF. In nucleotides, the CDR3 is TGTGCCAGCCTCCCTAAAATAGGGGAGACCCAGTTCTTC.

This clonotype came up a few times. The V gene is TRBV12-3 or TRBV12-4, the J gene TRBJ2-7; maybe TRBD1 (6 bases). CDR3 length equals 17 residues. The V end lost 2 bases, the J end lost 3 bases, and 20 bases lay between the germline ends. The CDR3 DNA is TGTGCCAGCAGTTTACCCTCCTCGACAGGACTCATCTACGAGCAGTACTTC. It yields the protein CASSLPSSTGLIYEQYF.

The chain employs TRBV12-3 or TRBV12-4 and TRBJ2-1; D uncertain. The length of the CDR3 is 14 residues. V shed 3 bases and J shed 4 bases, with 10 bases lying between them. CDR3 amino acids: CASSFIQSYNEQFF. The CDR3 DNA follows: TGTGCCAGCAGTTTTATACAGAGTTACAATGAGCAGTTCTTC.

The J gene is TRBJ2-3, the V gene TRBV7-9, with a possible D match to TRBD2 (6 bases). Germline V CDR1 and CDR2: SEHNR, FQNEAQ (reference sequence). The CDR3 loop spans 11 amino acids. The CDR3 loop reads CATGRGDTQYF. CDR3 in DNA: TGTGCTACCGGGCGGGGAGATACGCAGTATTTT.

Remarks on this clonotype: A junction end diverges from the germline sequence, so it may reflect a read error. The DNA of the CDR3 is TGTGCCGGCAGTAAGGACAGGGTCGGCTACACCTTC. Encoded protein: CAGSKDRVGYTF. The chain uses TRBV25-1 and TRBJ1-2, with TRBD1 identical over 8 bases. Germline V lookup: CDR1 MGHDK, CDR2 SYGVNS. CDR3 size: 12 residues.

CDR3 protein: CASSLGRSEQFF. CDR3 sequence (DNA): TGTGCCAGCAGCTTGGGGCGGAGTGAGCAGTTCTTC. The V and J genes are TRBV5-6 and TRBJ2-1, with D uncertain. The V end lost 0 bases, the J end lost 9 bases, and 7 bases lay between the germline ends. The CDR3 has 12 amino acids. Per germline, CDR1 SGHDT and CDR2 YYEEEE. Full variable domain (outside the CDR3, taken from reference TRBV5-6 and TRBJ2-1): DAGVTQSPTHLIKTRGQQVTLRCSPKSGHDTVSWYQQALGQGPQFIFQYYEEEERQRGNFPDRFSGHQFPNYSSELNVNALLLGDSALYLCASSLGRSEQFFGPGTRLTVL.

The chain employs TRBV6-2 or TRBV6-3 and TRBJ2-1; 7 positions agree with TRBD2. This CDR3 has 13 amino acids. Germline V gene data show CDR1 as MNHEY and CDR2 as SVGEGT. V shed 2 bases and J 12 bases; nucleotides not matched to a gene: 7. The DNA of the CDR3 is TGTGCCAGCAGTTACCTCGCAGGGAGGGGGCAGTTCTTC. Its protein is CASSYLAGRGQFF.

The chain couples TRBV28 to TRBJ1-1; D may be TRBD1 (6 bases). The germline gives CDR1 MDHEN, CDR2 SYDVKM. Trimming pared 7 bases from V and 1 base from J, leaving 16 bases between. This CDR3 is 15 amino acids long. CDR3: CASTIPGQPNTEAFF. The CDR3 DNA reads as TGTGCCAGCACTATCCCCGGACAGCCGAACACTGAAGCTTTCTTT.

This clonotype occurred once. CDR3 sequence reads: CSAISSLAVNTDTQYF. CDR3 DNA: TGCAGTGCTATATCTTCACTAGCGGTAAACACAGATACGCAGTATTTT. This chain joins TRBV20-1 and TRBJ2-3; TRBD2 agrees at 8 bases. The germline V gene encodes CDR1 DFQATT and CDR2 SNEGSKA (reference sequence). This CDR3 has 16 residues. Trimming removed 4 bases from V and 2 bases from J; junction bases left unmatched: 11.

This clonotype was detected only a few times. The chain carries TRBV12-3 or TRBV12-4 and TRBJ2-4; D is possibly TRBD1 (6 bases). The CDR3 extends over 15 amino acids. V was trimmed by 7 bases and J by 3 bases, leaving 16 bases between them. CDR3 protein: CASNLRSTGKNIQYF. CDR3 DNA: TGTGCCAGCAACCTACGATCGACAGGCAAAAACATTCAGTACTTC.

J is TRBJ2-7 and V is TRBV4-1, with a possible D match to TRBD2 (5 bases). Germline lookup yields CDR1 MGHRA and CDR2 YSYEKL. Trimming left V 2 bases short and J 5 bases short, with 16 bases between. The CDR3 covers 15 residues. The chain's CDR3 is CASSQRLVAGDEQYF. For the CDR3, the DNA is TGCGCCAGCAGCCAACGTCTGGTAGCCGGGGACGAGCAGTACTTC.

V gene TRBV11-2 combines with J gene TRBJ2-7; unclear D gene. The CDR3 is made up of 17 amino acids. Trimming took 6 bases from V and 7 from J, leaving 28 bases between them. The germline V gene encodes CDR1 SGHAT and CDR2 FQNNGV. CDR3 nucleotide sequence: TGTGCCAGCAGTACGTATGATGTGGCGGCTACGCTTCGGGAGCAGTACTTC. Protein sequence: CASSTYDVAATLREQYF.

V is TRBV6-2 or TRBV6-3 and J is TRBJ1-2; D not certain. Germline CDR1 and CDR2: MNHEY and SVGEGT. This CDR3 region has 14 residues. V lost 6 bases, J lost 8 bases, and 19 bases lay in between. DNA for the CDR3: TGTGCCAGCAGCTCCGGGCCCTCGAGAAGGGGCTACACCTTC. Its translation: CASSSGPSRRGYTF.

The chain joins TRBV25-1 to TRBJ1-2, with D tentatively TRBD1 (5 bases). V was pared by 6 bases and J by 4 bases, with 12 bases between. The CDR3 consists of 13 residues. Germline V lookup: CDR1 MGHDK, CDR2 SYGVNS. In nucleotides, the CDR3 is TGTGCCAGCAGCCAGGGCCGAACCTATGGCTACACCTTC. It is translated as CASSQGRTYGYTF.

This chain uses TRBV14 with TRBJ2-5; D uncertain. Trimming stripped 1 base from V and 5 bases from J, with 14 bases between. Germline assignment: CDR1 SGHDN and CDR2 FVKESK. The CDR3 is made up of 15 amino acids. The CDR3 loop is CASSQGFRDSETQYF. Here the CDR3 DNA reads TGTGCCAGCAGCCAAGGCTTTAGGGATTCGGAGACCCAGTACTTC.